These 11 T cell receptor beta chains were sequenced from one sample in a study of identical twins. TCRdb itself ran the 5' RACE reads through MiXCR, one entry per CDR3 protein. Among 350,000 to 400,000 distinct CDR3 sequences listed, roughly 9% were seen once. Sequenced input: naive T cells sorted from blood. These receptors were collected from a woman aged 50 to 65 in good health.

The J gene is TRBJ2-5, the V gene TRBV12-3 or TRBV12-4; D is perhaps TRBD2 (6 bases). Trimming shortened V by 7 bases and J by 5 bases, and 14 bases separated the two germline ends. This CDR3 is 13 amino acids long. As DNA, the CDR3 is TGTGCCAGCACCTCGGACTATGACGAGACCCAGTACTTC. This encodes CASTSDYDETQYF.

This clonotype was seen only a few times. The chain employs TRBV7-9 and TRBJ2-7; no reliable D call. The CDR3 covers 14 residues. Germline values: CDR1 SEHNR, CDR2 FQNEAQ (reference sequence). Trimming stripped 5 bases from V and 2 bases from J, with 13 bases between. The DNA of the CDR3 is TGTGCCAGCAGCCCCGCTCCTGCCCCCTACGAGCAGTACTTC. This codes for CASSPAPAPYEQYF.

This chain links TRBV18 with TRBJ2-1; no clear D gene. The CDR3 loop spans 13 amino acids. The germline CDR1 and CDR2 sequences are KGHSH and LQKENI. V was cut by 2 bases and J by 7 bases, with 9 bases left in between. The CDR3 region is CASSPLVSNEQFF. The CDR3 DNA follows: TGTGCCAGCTCACCATTAGTTTCAAATGAGCAGTTCTTC. Complete variable domain (other parts from reference TRBV18 and TRBJ2-1): NAGVMQNPRHLVRRRGQEARLRCSPMKGHSHVYWYRQLPEEGLKFMVYLQKENIIDESGMPKERFSAEFPKEGPSILRIQQVVRGDSAAYFCASSPLVSNEQFFGPGTRLTVL.

This clonotype was detected only a few times. V gene TRBV7-3 combines with J gene TRBJ2-7; D is undetermined. Germline V gene data show CDR1 as SGHTA and CDR2 as FQGTGA. Trimming took 9 bases from V and 0 from J, leaving 9 bases between them. The CDR3 covers 12 residues. CDR3 region: CARGIDSYEQYF. The DNA for the CDR3 is TGTGCCAGGGGGATAGACTCCTACGAGCAGTACTTC.

This chain links TRBV5-1 with TRBJ2-5; 9 bases agree with TRBD2. The CDR3 is 15 residues long. Per the germline V gene, CDR1 is SGHRS and CDR2 is YFSETQ. V shed 3 bases and J 4 bases; nucleotides not matched to a gene: 7. The CDR3 protein is CASSWGLAGRETQYF. The CDR3, as DNA: TGCGCCAGCAGCTGGGGGCTAGCGGGAAGAGAGACCCAGTACTTC.

This clonotype appeared a few times. This chain uses TRBV4-1 with TRBJ2-3; 12 positions match TRBD2. There are 19 residues in the CDR3. Losses at the gene ends were 4 bases for V and 2 bases for J; bases not matched to a gene: 13. Germline V CDR1 and CDR2: MGHRA, YSYEKL. The CDR3 DNA is TGCGCCAGCAGCCCTACCCGGACTAGCGGGGCACTCTCCACAGATACGCAGTATTTT. Translation gives CASSPTRTSGALSTDTQYF.

V gene TRBV29-1 combines with J gene TRBJ1-1; D gene unclear. V lost 3 bases and J 1 base, leaving 9 bases between the germline ends. In germline, CDR1 is SQVTM, CDR2 ANQGSEA. The length of the CDR3 is 13 residues. CDR3 nucleotides: TGCAGCGTTGACCACCACAGGAACACTGAAGCTTTCTTT. It yields the protein CSVDHHRNTEAFF.

This clonotype was seen many times. V gene TRBV5-6 combines with J gene TRBJ2-1, with a possible D match to TRBD2 (6 bases). Germline CDR1 and CDR2: SGHDT and YYEEEE. The length of the CDR3 is 17 residues. Deletions cut 4 bases from V and 8 bases from J, with 25 bases between. CDR3 in amino acids: CASSPRPGTYPSHEQFF. Written as DNA, the CDR3 is TGTGCCAGCAGCCCCAGGCCCGGGACTTACCCTTCGCATGAGCAGTTCTTC.

This clonotype was counted between two and nine times. The rearrangement joins TRBV6-5 to TRBJ2-7; D is possibly TRBD2 (5 bases). The CDR3 is 17 residues long. The V and J ends lost 5 bases and 6 bases respectively, with 26 bases between them. Germline V lookup: CDR1 MNHEY, CDR2 SVGAGI. CDR3: CASSPIPGVDSTSEQYF. The CDR3 bases are TGTGCCAGCAGTCCGATCCCTGGGGTGGATAGTACTAGCGAGCAGTACTTC.

In its sample, this clonotype was seen many times. The chain has TRBV4-1 and TRBJ2-7; tentative D call: TRBD2 (6 bases). With 0 bases removed from V and 1 base from J, the gap between germline ends came to 10 bases. Germline V gives CDR1 MGHRA, CDR2 YSYEKL. There are 15 residues in the CDR3. CDR3 sequence: CASSQDGGLSYEQYF. The CDR3 region has the DNA TGCGCCAGCAGCCAAGATGGGGGACTGTCCTACGAGCAGTACTTC.

This rearrangement joins TRBV19 to TRBJ2-6, with D possibly being TRBD2 (5 bases). The germline CDR1 and CDR2 sequences are LNHDA and SQIVND (reference sequence). V shed 7 bases and J shed 4 bases, with 11 bases lying between them. The CDR3 loop spans 14 amino acids. The CDR3 sequence: CASNEGVGANVLTF. The CDR3 region has the DNA TGTGCCAGTAACGAGGGTGTGGGGGCCAACGTCCTGACTTTC.